This paragraph covers one T cell receptor beta chain sequence. No antigen is known for it. The sample belongs to a study of cytotoxic CD8 clonotypes in ibrutinib-treated CLL. Study results and limitations: Public clonotypes, found uncommonly, either contracted or stayed stable on treatment. Increased clonality at ibrutinib response gave way to a return toward baseline at progression. Sustained-remission patients were sampled at one set of times and progressing patients at different ones.

Clones were read by immunoSEQ multiplex PCR, and TCRdb kept only the in-frame ones, dropping some. Found here are over 200,000 clones, roughly three quarters of them singletons; the top ten hold over 9.5%. Trimming cost V 3 bases and J 4 bases; bases outside gene matches: 1. This CDR3 spans 13 amino acids. The germline CDR1 and CDR2 sequences are SGHTA and FQGNSA. The TCR beta libraries used roughly 2.2 micrograms of genomic DNA that came from cryopreserved PBMCs. V gene TRBV7-2 combines with J gene TRBJ2-5; TRBD1 aligns across 8 bases. Sequencing was performed on PBMCs, taken after 12 months of ibrutinib treatment. The receptor's source is a human donor with chronic lymphocytic leukemia. The CDR3 region has the DNA TGTGCCAGCAGCTTCAGGGGGCGAGAGACCCAGTACTTC. It translates to CASSFRGRETQYF.